A selection of T cell receptor beta chains follows, all from one sample in a study of shared clonotypes between healthy human individuals. TCRdb's table, derived via immunoSEQ multiplex PCR, lists solely in-frame clones and lacks some. This sample carries 1,400,000 or so clones, 98% to 99% of them seen once, and the ten largest clones take about 0.35%. Material: naive CD4+ T cells sorted from blood. All receptors come from a man aged 30 to 45 in good health. The CDR3 runs from the conserved cysteine through the conserved F or W. The D gene is left open where the match is weak. Expanded clones get a size class; other rows say once, few or many, or leave the size out.

.	TRBV5-6	once	15	TRBJ2-7	TGTGCCAGCAGCTTGGGGGGTAGGATCTCCTACGAGCAGTACTTC	CASSLGGRISYEQYF
TRBD1	TRBV5-6	.	15	TRBJ2-7	TGTGCCAGCAGCTTGGTTGGACAGGGCCTCTACGAGCAGTACTTC	CASSLVGQGLYEQYF
TRBD1	TRBV5-1	.	15	TRBJ2-7	TGCGCCAGCAGCTCACAACGGGGACAGCCATACGAGCAGTACTTC	CASSSQRGQPYEQYF
.	TRBV9	.	14	TRBJ1-2	TGTGCCAGCAGCATCGAGACCCTTGGCTATGGCTACACCTTC	CASSIETLGYGYTF
TRBD2	TRBV14	.	13	TRBJ2-5	TGTGCCAGCTCACCAGGCGGGAGGGCCCCCCAGTACTTC	CASSPGGRAPQYF
.	TRBV6-4	.	13	TRBJ1-5	TGTGCCAGCAGCCAGGGGCGAGGTAAGCCCCAGCATTTT	CASSQGRGKPQHF
TRBD1	TRBV7-6	.	15	TRBJ2-5	TGTGCCAGCAGCGTCCGGGACAGGGCCCCAGAGACCCAGTACTTC	CASSVRDRAPETQYF
TRBD1	TRBV7-2	.	14	TRBJ1-4	TGTGCCAGCAGCTTAGGACAGGGTGGTTTCGAACTGTTTTTT	CASSLGQGGFELFF
.	TRBV19	.	13	TRBJ1-5	TGTGCCACCTCAGGACGGATGAATCAGCCCCAGCATTTT	CATSGRMNQPQHF
TRBD1	TRBV11-1	.	13	TRBJ1-2	TGTGCCAGCAGCCCGGACAGGGGTGATGGCTACACCTTC	CASSPDRGDGYTF
TRBD1	TRBV6-1	.	19	TRBJ2-5	TGTGCCAGCAGTGAAGCGAGGACAGGGTTCGGGGGAACACAAGAGACCCAGTACTTC	CASSEARTGFGGTQETQYF
TRBD2	TRBV5-1	once	17	TRBJ2-1	TGCGCCAGCAGCTTGGCCGGATTAGCGGGAGTAGAGAATGAGCAGTTCTTC	CASSLAGLAGVENEQFF
TRBD1	TRBV5-6	.	15	TRBJ2-7	TGTGCCAGCAGCTTGGCCGGGACAGGGAGCGCCGAGCAGTACTTC	CASSLAGTGSAEQYF
.	TRBV28	.	14	TRBJ1-5	TGTGCCAGCAGCCCGAATACGGGAATTCAGCCCCAGCATTTT	CASSPNTGIQPQHF
TRBD2	TRBV7-2	.	14	TRBJ2-5	TGTGCCAGCAGCCCCCGGGGGGAACAAGAGACCCAGTACTTC	CASSPRGEQETQYF
.	TRBV5-1	.	14	TRBJ1-2	TGCGCCAGCAGCTCCGACAGTTTCAACTATGGCTACACCTTC	CASSSDSFNYGYTF
TRBD2	TRBV7-9	.	15	TRBJ2-4	TGTGCCAGCAGCTTAACGGGAGGACCGCCCAACATTCAGTACTTC	CASSLTGGPPNIQYF
.	TRBV6-1	.	14	TRBJ1-5	TGTGCCAGCAGAGACCTATATAGCAATCAGCCCCAGCATTTT	CASRDLYSNQPQHF
.	TRBV9	.	15	TRBJ1-1	TGTGCCAGCAGCGTAGGTTGGGGGGGAAGCGCTGAAGCTTTCTTT	CASSVGWGGSAEAFF
.	TRBV2	.	17	TRBJ2-1	TGTGCCAGCAGCGACCATACACTGGCCAGGGATAACAATGAGCAGTTCTTC	CASSDHTLARDNNEQFF
.	TRBV28	once	12	TRBJ1-5	TGTGCCACCGCCGCAGCCGGTCAGCCCCAGCATTTT	CATAAAGQPQHF
.	TRBV21-1	.	14	TRBJ1-5	TGTGCCAGCAGCAAAGTGCAGGCCCGGCAGCCCCAGCATTTT	CASSKVQARQPQHF
.	TRBV7-9	.	14	TRBJ1-2	TGTGCCAGCAGCCCCAGACAGAGAAAGAATGGCTACACCTTC	CASSPRQRKNGYTF
TRBD1	TRBV19	once	15	TRBJ2-7	TGTGCCAGTAGTATACCGGGACAGGGGTCCTACGAGCAGTACTTC	CASSIPGQGSYEQYF
TRBD2	TRBV5-1	.	15	TRBJ2-5	TGCGCCAGCAGCAGACGGACTAGCGGGGGAGAGACCCAGTACTTC	CASSRRTSGGETQYF
.	TRBV5-1	.	13	TRBJ1-1	TGCGCCAGCAGACACGCCTTGAACACTGAAGCTTTCTTT	CASRHALNTEAFF
.	TRBV19	once	12	TRBJ1-5	TGTGCCAGTAGACAGCCCAATCAGCCCCAGCATTTT	CASRQPNQPQHF
.	TRBV9	.	13	TRBJ2-7	TGTGCCAGCAGCGTAGGGGTCAGCCACGAGCAGTACTTC	CASSVGVSHEQYF
TRBD2	TRBV9	.	16	TRBJ2-7	TGTGCCAGCAGCGTATCAACTAGCGGGAGGGCCGGGGAGCAGTACTTC	CASSVSTSGRAGEQYF
.	TRBV11-1	.	16	TRBJ2-3	TGTGCCAGCAGCTCCAACGCTGTCGGGGCAATTGATACGCAGTATTTT	CASSSNAVGAIDTQYF
TRBD2	TRBV7-8	.	15	TRBJ2-1	TGTGCCAGCAGCTCGCAGCGGGGGGGCGACAATGAGCAGTTCTTC	CASSSQRGGDNEQFF
TRBD2	TRBV7-2	.	18	TRBJ2-5	TGTGCCAGCAGTTTTCGATCCCCGGGACTAGCGGTTCAAGAGACCCAGTACTTC	CASSFRSPGLAVQETQYF
TRBD2	TRBV7-8	.	16	TRBJ2-1	TGTGCCAGCAGCTTAGGGCCTAGCGGGACTCACAATGAGCAGTTCTTC	CASSLGPSGTHNEQFF
TRBD1	TRBV5-1	.	14	TRBJ2-3	TGCGCCAGCAAGGGGACAGCTAGCACAGATACGCAGTATTTT	CASKGTASTDTQYF
.	TRBV19	.	13	TRBJ2-3	TGTGCCAGTACCTCCAGGGGCACAGATACGCAGTATTTT	CASTSRGTDTQYF
.	TRBV18	.	19	TRBJ2-1	TGTGCCAGCTCACCCCGACCGCTAGAGGTGGGGATTGGGTGGAATGAGCAGTTCTTC	CASSPRPLEVGIGWNEQFF
.	TRBV19	.	15	TRBJ1-4	TGTGCCAGTAATGATCCAAGGGGCACTAATGAAAAACTGTTTTTT	CASNDPRGTNEKLFF
TRBD1	TRBV28	.	14	TRBJ1-2	TGTGCCAGCAGTTCCCCGGGACAGGGGAAGGGCTACACCTTC	CASSSPGQGKGYTF
.	TRBV28	.	15	TRBJ1-4	TGTGCCAGCGGGCCGGGAGGTGCAACTAATGAAAAACTGTTTTTT	CASGPGGATNEKLFF
TRBD2	TRBV9	.	11	TRBJ2-1	TGTGCCAGCAGCCTAGCGGTTGAGCAGTTCTTC	CASSLAVEQFF
TRBD2	TRBV6-5	.	14	TRBJ2-3	TGTGCCAGCACCTCCCTGGCGGGAGCAGATACGCAGTATTTT	CASTSLAGADTQYF
TRBD2	TRBV9	.	15	TRBJ2-3	TGTGCCAGCAGCGTACTAGCGGGAGGAACAGATACGCAGTATTTT	CASSVLAGGTDTQYF
.	TRBV5-6	.	16	TRBJ2-4	TGTGCCAGCAGCTTTGTAGGGGTAAGGGCCAAAAACATTCAGTACTTC	CASSFVGVRAKNIQYF
.	TRBV9	.	13	TRBJ2-3	TGTGCCAGCAGCGCGGGTGGCACAGATACGCAGTATTTT	CASSAGGTDTQYF
TRBD1	TRBV18	.	15	TRBJ2-7	TGTGCCAGCTCACCGGCAGGGACAGGGTACCACGAGCAGTACTTC	CASSPAGTGYHEQYF
.	TRBV5-1	.	13	TRBJ2-7	TGCGCCAGCAGCTTGGAACCAGCCTACGAGCAGTACTTC	CASSLEPAYEQYF
TRBD1	TRBV13	.	19	TRBJ2-7	TGTGCCAGCAGCTTAGGCCCTATTCGTATTGCAGGGGGCTGGTACGAGCAGTACTTC	CASSLGPIRIAGGWYEQYF
.	TRBV10-1	.	12	TRBJ2-1	TGCGCCAGCAGGGGTACAGGCAATGAGCAGTTCTTC	CASRGTGNEQFF
.	TRBV20-1	.	11	TRBJ2-5	TGCAGTGAATATTCGGGAGAGACCCAGTACTTC	CSEYSGETQYF
TRBD1	TRBV30	once	12	TRBJ2-4	TGTGCCTGGAGTGTCGGAGGGACAGGCGGGTACTTC	CAWSVGGTGGYF
TRBD2	TRBV10-1	.	14	TRBJ2-7	TGCGCCAGCAGTGAGTCGGTAGCGGGAGAGGTGCAGTACTTC	CASSESVAGEVQYF
TRBD1	TRBV28	once	14	TRBJ2-5	TGTGCCAGCAGTCCAGGGACAGTTCAAGAGACCCAGTACTTC	CASSPGTVQETQYF